Presented here are 30 T cell receptor beta chains from one specimen sequenced in a study of Ad26.COV2.S vaccination and SARS-CoV-2 variants. Assay: immunoSEQ multiplex PCR; the TCRdb copy retains only in-frame clones and omits some. The sample carries about 320,000 clones, roughly 86% recorded once. Treatment indicated: around 19 received Ad26.COV2.S at low or high dose, single or two shots; five or six received placebo; per-sample allocation not given. Each sample was drawn 63 days after the first injection (of vaccine or placebo). The source material was peripheral blood, sampled in a trial of Ad26.COV2.S vaccine versus placebo. The receptors here all came from a person aged 18-60 years who received the Ad26.COV2.S COVID-19 vaccine or a placebo.

The V gene is TRBV29-1, the J gene TRBJ2-7; D is perhaps TRBD2 (7 bases). Germline V lookup: CDR1 SQVTM, CDR2 ANQGSEA. Trimming removed 3 bases at V and 2 bases at J, with 14 bases between. This CDR3 has 14 residues. The CDR3 is CSVDGLGGPYEQYF. CDR3 coding DNA: TGCAGCGTTGACGGATTGGGGGGGCCCTACGAGCAGTACTTC.

The DNA of the CDR3 is TGTGCCAGCAGTGAAGCGGGACGGGAGACCCAGTACTTC. It translates to CASSEAGRETQYF. This sequence joins TRBV2 and TRBJ2-5, with D possibly being TRBD1 or TRBD2 (5 bases each). Germline CDR1 and CDR2: SNHLY and FYNNEI. Trimming stripped 0 bases from V and 5 bases from J, with 7 bases between. The CDR3 runs to 13 residues.

Only a few counts were recorded for this clone. V usage is TRBV19 and J usage is TRBJ1-2; 7 nucleotides agree with TRBD1. V shed 4 bases and J 3 bases; nucleotides not matched to a gene: 8. CDR1 is LNHDA and CDR2 is SQIVND in the germline V gene (reference sequence). This CDR3 contains 15 residues. The CDR3 is CASSNRGQVYYGYTF. As DNA, the CDR3 is TGTGCCAGTAGTAACAGGGGCCAAGTTTACTATGGCTACACCTTC.

The chain employs TRBV20-1 and TRBJ2-2, with D uncertain. The germline V and J ends were trimmed by 1 base and 9 bases, with 6 bases remaining between them. Germline-derived CDR1 and CDR2 are DFQATT and SNEGSKA (reference sequence). The CDR3 has 11 amino acids. CDR3 coding DNA: TGCAGTGCTAGAGTGAGGAGGGAGCTGTTTTTT. This codes for CSARVRRELFF.

V is TRBV6-5 and J is TRBJ2-3; D may be TRBD2 (6 bases). V was cut by 6 bases and J by 11 bases, with 21 bases left in between. The germline gives CDR1 MNHEY, CDR2 SVGAGI. This CDR3 region has 14 residues. For the CDR3, the DNA is TGTGCCAGCAGCGCAATTACGGAGGGTCTTAGGCAGTATTTT. Residues: CASSAITEGLRQYF.

V is TRBV30 and J is TRBJ2-3; 11 nucleotides align to TRBD2. J lost 1 base, V lost 5 bases, and 5 bases had no gene match. The CDR3 loop spans 15 amino acids. CDR1 is GTSNPN, CDR2 SVGIG, per germline (reference sequence). The CDR3 bases are TGTGCCTGGTCAGTTAGCGGGGGGGGCACAGATACGCAGTATTTT. The encoded protein is CAWSVSGGGTDTQYF.

The gene calls are TRBV15 and TRBJ2-7; D unclear. V lost 2 bases and J 1 base, leaving 12 bases between the germline ends. The germline gives CDR1 LNHNV, CDR2 YYDKDF (reference sequence). The CDR3 runs to 15 residues. The CDR3 nucleotides read TGTGCCACCAGCAGAACTTCAAAGGGATCCTACGAGCAGTACTTC. It is translated as CATSRTSKGSYEQYF.

This rearrangement joins TRBV7-9 to TRBJ2-7, with D tentatively TRBD2 (6 bases). The CDR3 totals 13 residues. V dropped 4 bases and J dropped 2 bases, with 9 bases sitting between them. Germline assignment: CDR1 SEHNR and CDR2 FQNEAQ (reference sequence). This CDR3 reads CASSWDSAYEQYF. The CDR3 nucleotides are TGTGCCAGCAGCTGGGACTCTGCCTACGAGCAGTACTTC.

This rearrangement joins TRBV5-1 to TRBJ1-2; TRBD1 is a possible D gene (5 bases). This CDR3 has 14 amino acids. V dropped 2 bases and J dropped 8 bases, with 16 bases sitting between them. The germline gives CDR1 SGHRS, CDR2 YFSETQ. The DNA for the CDR3 is TGCGCCAGCAGCTTAGACCCCGGGACGAGGGGCTACACCTTC. It yields the protein CASSLDPGTRGYTF.

The CDR3 nucleotides read TGTGCCTGGAGTGAAGGGGGAGGCTACACCTTC. Translated: CAWSEGGGYTF. The J gene is TRBJ1-2, the V gene TRBV30, with D possibly matching TRBD1 (6 bases). This CDR3 is 11 amino acids long. Germline CDR1 and CDR2: GTSNPN and SVGIG (reference sequence). V lost 1 base, J lost 8 bases, and 8 bases lay in between.

V gene TRBV7-9 combines with J gene TRBJ1-1; D is unclear. V lost 0 bases to trimming and J lost 5 bases, with 10 bases between them. The CDR3 sequence is 14 residues long. Germline CDR1 SEHNR, CDR2 FQNEAQ (reference sequence). The CDR3 protein is CASSLAGRGTEAFF. In DNA, the CDR3 is TGTGCCAGCAGCTTAGCGGGCAGAGGGACTGAAGCTTTCTTT.

As concerns this clone: This specimen includes other DNA sequences encoding the same CDR3. The rearrangement uses TRBV6-2 or TRBV6-3 and TRBJ1-2; D might be TRBD1 (5 bases). V shed 4 bases and J shed 5 bases, with 8 bases lying between them. Germline V CDR1 and CDR2: MNHEY, SVGEGT. The CDR3 is 12 residues long. The CDR3 DNA reads as TGTGCCAGCAGTTCTGGGGGGTATGGCTACACCTTC. The encoded protein is CASSSGGYGYTF.

The genes are TRBV10-3 and TRBJ1-1; a weak D match, TRBD1 (5 bases). The V gene's germline CDR1 is ENHRY and CDR2 SYGVKD. The ends were cut back, 10 bases at V and 0 bases at J, with 15 bases in the middle. The CDR3 covers 14 residues. The CDR3 nucleotides are TGTGCCACCAACGGGGACGGCATGAACACTGAAGCTTTCTTT. Protein: CATNGDGMNTEAFF.

This chain links TRBV2 with TRBJ2-2; 7 bases line up with TRBD1. CDR3 length: 17 residues. Looked up from germline, CDR1 is SNHLY and CDR2 is FYNNEI. Trimming took 3 bases from V and 5 from J; bases not matched to a gene: 12. The CDR3 bases are TGTGCCAGCAGTGAGAATCCTACAGGGGTTCGGACCGGGGAGCTGTTTTTT. The encoded protein is CASSENPTGVRTGELFF.

This sequence joins TRBV6-6 and TRBJ2-2; possibly TRBD2 for D (6 bases). Germline V gene data show CDR1 as MNHNY and CDR2 as SVGAGI (reference sequence). The CDR3 is made up of 16 amino acids. Trimming stripped 0 bases from V and 4 bases from J, with 12 bases between. CDR3 nucleotide sequence: TGTGCCAGCAGTTACTCGAGTTGGAGGGCCACCGGGGAGCTGTTTTTT. Amino acid sequence: CASSYSSWRATGELFF.

V and J are TRBV6-1 and TRBJ1-2; 8 bases line up with TRBD1. The CDR3 length is 15 residues. Germline CDR1 MNHNS, CDR2 SASEGT. V gave up 1 base and J gave up 8 bases; unmatched junction bases: 9. In DNA form, the CDR3 reads TGTGCCAGCAGTGAAGGGGGCAGGGGGCTTGAAGGCTACACCTTC. Translating gives CASSEGGRGLEGYTF.

The chain joins TRBV27 to TRBJ1-2; D may be TRBD1 (5 bases). The CDR3 has 13 residues. Per the germline V gene, CDR1 is MNHEY and CDR2 is SMNVEV (reference sequence). V was clipped by 8 bases and J by 7 bases, with 17 bases between them. The CDR3 protein is CASGQWGLGGYTF. As DNA, the CDR3 is TGTGCCAGCGGCCAGTGGGGGTTGGGTGGCTACACCTTC.

The CDR3 loop is CAISEEGQGTYEQYF. CDR3 DNA: TGTGCCATCAGTGAGGAGGGACAGGGGACCTACGAGCAGTACTTC. The chain links TRBV10-3 to TRBJ2-7, with TRBD1 matching over 10 bases. Losses at the gene ends were 2 bases for V and 2 bases for J; bases not matched to a gene: 3. Germline CDR1 reads ENHRY; CDR2 reads SYGVKD. The CDR3 loop spans 15 amino acids.

V usage is TRBV13 and J usage is TRBJ2-4; possibly TRBD1 for D (5 bases). Germline values: CDR1 PRHDT, CDR2 FYEKMQ (reference sequence). The V end lost 5 bases, the J end lost 2 bases, and 16 bases lay between the germline ends. There are 16 residues in the CDR3. The CDR3 region has the DNA TGTGCCAGCAGCAGAGGAATCAGGGAAACCAAAAACATTCAGTACTTC. This codes for CASSRGIRETKNIQYF.

V usage is TRBV25-1 and J usage is TRBJ2-7; 8 nucleotides line up with TRBD1. V dropped 9 bases and J dropped 0; count of bases not matched to a gene: 7. The germline CDR1 and CDR2 sequences are MGHDK and SYGVNS. This CDR3 is 14 amino acids long. The CDR3 loop is CASSRTGSSYEQYF. CDR3 nucleotide sequence: TGTGCCAGTTCCCGGACAGGGAGCTCCTACGAGCAGTACTTC.

The rearrangement joins TRBV4-1 to TRBJ2-1; TRBD2 agrees at 7 bases. Looked up from germline, CDR1 is MGHRA and CDR2 is YSYEKL. V lost 2 bases and J lost 7; bases outside the gene matches: 8. The CDR3 sequence is 15 residues long. The CDR3 DNA is TGCGCCAGCAGCCAAACCGGACTGGGGGGGAATGAGCAGTTCTTC. Translated, it gives CASSQTGLGGNEQFF.

The chain uses TRBV5-8 and TRBJ1-5; 12 bases fit TRBD1. J gave up 7 bases and V 9 bases, and 8 bases lay outside the gene matches. The CDR3 has 14 residues. Germline V gene lookup returns CDR1 SGHTS and CDR2 YDEGEE. DNA of the CDR3: TGTGCCACCAATCGGGGGACAGGGGGCCAGCCCCAGCATTTT. Residues: CATNRGTGGQPQHF.

The CDR3: CASNNRLSSKQETQYF. Here the CDR3 DNA reads TGTGCCAGCAACAACCGGCTAAGCAGCAAGCAAGAGACCCAGTACTTC. The chain recombines TRBV7-2 with TRBJ2-5; D gene unclear. Germline V lookup: CDR1 SGHTA, CDR2 FQGNSA. V was pared by 7 bases and J by 2 bases, with 20 bases between. This CDR3 region has 16 residues.

This clone was seen just once. DNA for the CDR3: TGTGCCAGCAGTTACCTCGGGAACGAGCAGTACTTC. Translated: CASSYLGNEQYF. The V gene is TRBV6-2 or TRBV6-3, the J gene TRBJ2-7; maybe TRBD2 (5 bases). This CDR3 has 12 residues. CDR1 and CDR2 from the germline V gene are MNHEY and SVGEGT. The ends were cut back, 2 bases at V and 5 bases at J, with 7 bases in the middle.

The rearrangement uses TRBV3-1 (or the pseudogene TRBV3-2) and TRBJ2-3; possibly TRBD1 or TRBD2 for D (5 bases each). CDR1 and CDR2 from the germline V gene are LGHDT and YNNKEL (reference sequence). The CDR3 totals 15 residues. The ends were cut back, 1 base at V and 0 bases at J, with 8 bases in the middle. CDR3 nucleotide sequence: TGTGCCAGCAGCCAAGTGGGACGGAGCACAGATACGCAGTATTTT. It translates to CASSQVGRSTDTQYF.

This clone was counted a single time. V is TRBV5-1 and J is TRBJ1-4; D might be TRBD1 (5 bases). The germline gives CDR1 SGHRS, CDR2 YFSETQ. The CDR3 totals 15 residues. The V and J ends lost 1 base and 8 bases respectively, with 15 bases between them. The CDR3 coding sequence is TGCGCCAGCAGCTTGTGGGGCACAGGCGAAGAAAAACTGTTTTTT. The encoded protein is CASSLWGTGEEKLFF.

The chain recombines TRBV20-1 with TRBJ1-3; D remains unclear. V was clipped by 6 bases and J by 5 bases, with 8 bases between them. CDR1 is DFQATT, CDR2 SNEGSKA, per germline (reference sequence). CDR3 length: 11 amino acids. The CDR3 nucleotides read TGCAGTGCACCCCACCGAAACACCATATATTTT. Translating gives CSAPHRNTIYF.

The chain recombines TRBV5-1 with TRBJ2-1; D is unresolved. Trimming removed 0 bases from V and 4 bases from J, with 5 bases in between. The CDR3 covers 13 residues. The V gene's germline CDR1 is SGHRS and CDR2 YFSETQ. As DNA, the CDR3 is TGCGCCAGCAGCTTGGGGGATTACAATGAGCAGTTCTTC. It translates to CASSLGDYNEQFF.

The V and J genes are TRBV2 and TRBJ2-1; D could derive from TRBD1 or TRBD2 (5 bases each). The CDR3 runs to 13 residues. Per the germline V gene, CDR1 is SNHLY and CDR2 is FYNNEI. V was clipped by 8 bases and J by 4 bases, with 12 bases between them. Written as DNA, the CDR3 is TGTGCCAGCTTGGGGGATCATTACAATGAGCAGTTCTTC. Translated: CASLGDHYNEQFF.

The chain couples TRBV6-5 to TRBJ1-1; 8 bases are a match to TRBD1. Germline V gene sequence: CDR1 MNHEY, CDR2 SVGAGI. The trim removed 2 bases at V and 3 bases at J, leaving 8 bases unmatched. The CDR3 runs 16 residues. The CDR3 nucleotides are TGTGCCAGCAGTTACCGGACAGGGTGGCAGCACACTGAAGCTTTCTTT. Amino acid sequence: CASSYRTGWQHTEAFF.